Listed here are 31 T cell receptor beta chains from one sample, sequenced in a study of Ad26.COV2.S vaccination and SARS-CoV-2 variants. Measured with immunoSEQ multiplex PCR; TCRdb has only the in-frame clones, and not every one. In the table there are roughly 500,000 clones, around 88% of which are singletons. Treatment in this sample: around 19 received Ad26.COV2.S at low or high dose, single or two shots; 5 received placebo; per-sample allocation not given. The investigators took samples on day 63 after the first vaccine or placebo injection. Specimen: peripheral blood, collected in a trial of Ad26.COV2.S vaccine versus placebo. All receptors come from a person between 18 and 65 years old who received the Ad26.COV2.S COVID-19 vaccine or a placebo.

V is TRBV2 and J is TRBJ2-3, with 10 bases aligning to TRBD2. CDR3 size: 16 residues. Germline CDR1 and CDR2: SNHLY and FYNNEI. Losses at the gene ends were 9 bases for V and 0 bases for J; bases not matched to a gene: 9. The CDR3 loop is CARTSGTHLSTDTQYF. The DNA for the CDR3 is TGTGCCAGAACTAGCGGGACACATCTTAGCACAGATACGCAGTATTTT.

CDR3 nucleotide sequence: TGTGCCAGCACCGGAGGACTAGCGGGCATCTACGAGCAGTACTTC. It translates to CASTGGLAGIYEQYF. V usage is TRBV6-5 and J usage is TRBJ2-7; 11 bases map to TRBD2. Germline lookup yields CDR1 MNHEY and CDR2 SVGAGI. J was trimmed by 3 bases and V by 7 bases; bases with no gene match: 8. The CDR3 extends over 15 amino acids.

This clone has a handful of counts. The gene calls are TRBV5-1 and TRBJ1-4; no clear D gene. CDR1 SGHRS and CDR2 YFSETQ come from the germline V gene. CDR3 length equals 15 residues. Trimming shortened V by 0 bases and J by 8 bases, and 14 bases separated the two germline ends. This chain's CDR3 is CASSLGRKMGEKLFF. CDR3 bases: TGCGCCAGCAGCTTGGGGCGGAAGATGGGGGAAAAACTGTTTTTT.

The chain links TRBV24-1 to TRBJ1-1; D gene ambiguous. Germline CDR1 and CDR2: KGHDR and SFDVKD. The CDR3 contains 10 residues. Trimming removed 11 bases at V and 1 base at J, with 4 bases between. The CDR3 region has the DNA TGTGCCATTCGGAACACTGAAGCTTTCTTT. Amino acids: CAIRNTEAFF.

The chain joins TRBV9 to TRBJ1-2, with D possibly matching TRBD1 (5 bases). Looked up from germline, CDR1 is SGDLS and CDR2 is YYNGEE. Trimming shortened V by 3 bases and J by 4 bases, and 10 bases separated the two germline ends. The CDR3 is made up of 13 amino acids. CDR3 sequence: CASSERGGYGYTF. The CDR3 DNA reads as TGTGCCAGCAGCGAGCGTGGGGGCTATGGCTACACCTTC. Using reference TRBV9 and TRBJ1-2 for the parts outside the CDR3, the full variable domain is DSGVTQTPKHLITATGQRVTLRCSPRSGDLSVYWYQQSLDQGLQFLIQYYNGEERAKGNILERFSAQQFPDLHSELNLSSLELGDSALYFCASSERGGYGYTFGSGTRLTVV.

This clone appeared a few times. The chain uses TRBV2 and TRBJ2-7, with 10 positions matching TRBD1. V dropped 4 bases and J dropped 5; count of bases not matched to a gene: 8. Germline CDR1 SNHLY, CDR2 FYNNEI. CDR3 size: 15 residues. CDR3 sequence (DNA): TGTGCCAGCAGTGCTGCGACAGGGGGCTACCACGAGCAGTACTTC. It specifies CASSAATGGYHEQYF.

This chain joins TRBV28 and TRBJ2-7; the match to TRBD2 covers 11 bases. This CDR3 is 13 amino acids long. Germline V gives CDR1 MDHEN, CDR2 SYDVKM. After removal of 10 bases from V and 3 bases from J, the junction contained 5 bases not matched to a gene. The CDR3 loop reads CAIQTSGIYEQYF. The CDR3 DNA reads as TGTGCCATCCAGACTAGCGGGATCTACGAGCAGTACTTC.

The chain employs TRBV7-2 and TRBJ1-1; D call uncertain. CDR3 length: 15 amino acids. Germline assignment: CDR1 SGHTA and CDR2 FQGNSA. The V end lost 5 bases, the J end lost 7 bases, and 20 bases lay between the germline ends. The CDR3, as DNA: TGTGCCAGCAGCCCAAACGAACGGCAGAGGATTGAAGCTTTCTTT. Its translation is CASSPNERQRIEAFF.

This clone has a handful of counts. The chain joins TRBV7-8 to TRBJ1-6, with 7 bases matching TRBD1. This CDR3 has 16 amino acids. The germline CDR1 and CDR2 sequences are SGHVS and FQNEAQ. V dropped 4 bases and J dropped 5; count of bases not matched to a gene: 8. CDR3 amino acids: CASSSYRGTDNSPLHF. For the CDR3, the DNA is TGTGCCAGCAGCTCATACAGGGGCACAGATAATTCACCCCTCCACTTT.

V usage is TRBV19 and J usage is TRBJ2-7; 7 nucleotides match TRBD2. Per germline, CDR1 LNHDA and CDR2 SQIVND (reference sequence). V shed 3 bases, J shed 1 base, and the junction held 6 bases outside the gene matches. CDR3 length equals 15 residues. The DNA of the CDR3 is TGTGCCAGTAGTATCGCGCTAGCGGCATCCTACGAGCAGTACTTC. Protein: CASSIALAASYEQYF.

V gene TRBV11-2 combines with J gene TRBJ2-3, with a weak D call TRBD2 (6 bases). The CDR3 covers 10 residues. Per germline, CDR1 SGHAT and CDR2 FQNNGV. The V gene lost 8 bases and the J gene lost 7 bases, with 7 bases spanning the gap. CDR3 bases: TGTGCCAGCGGGACTCATACGCAGTATTTT. Translating it yields CASGTHTQYF.

The chain joins TRBV27 to TRBJ1-1, with a possible D match to TRBD1 (5 bases). Trimming pared 10 bases from V and 1 base from J, leaving 13 bases between. The CDR3 has 13 amino acids. The germline gives CDR1 MNHEY, CDR2 SMNVEV (reference sequence). The CDR3, as DNA: TGTGCCATCAAGAGTAGGGGGAACACTGAAGCTTTCTTT. The encoded protein is CAIKSRGNTEAFF.

The CDR3 DNA follows: TGCGCCAGCAGCCAGACCTACCTGGGACAGGGGAACACTGAAGCTTTCTTT. Translation: CASSQTYLGQGNTEAFF. This chain uses TRBV4-3 with TRBJ1-1; 9 positions agree with TRBD1. V shed 3 bases, J shed 1 base, and the junction held 9 bases outside the gene matches. CDR1 and CDR2 from the germline V gene are LGHNA and YSLEER. The CDR3 is made up of 17 amino acids.

The V gene is TRBV7-8, the J gene TRBJ1-3, with 10 bases fitting TRBD1. V was clipped by 1 base and J by 4 bases; unmatched bases: 19. Germline assignment: CDR1 SGHVS and CDR2 FQNEAQ. This CDR3 has 21 residues. This chain's CDR3 is CASSLGPGPGQGSKTGNTIYF. CDR3 nucleotides: TGTGCCAGCAGCTTAGGGCCCGGGCCGGGACAGGGGTCCAAAACAGGAAACACCATATATTTT.

As to this clone: At one boundary the junction diverges from the germline segment, which might be a read error. The rearrangement links TRBV7-7 to TRBJ1-5; a possible D gene is TRBD1 (6 bases). CDR1 and CDR2 from the germline V gene are SSHAT and FNYEAQ (reference sequence). This CDR3 is 14 amino acids long. CDR3 nucleotides: TGTGCTAGCAGCTTAGAGCCCAGGGGTCAGCCCCAGCATTTT. Translating it yields CASSLEPRGQPQHF.

The genes are TRBV9 and TRBJ1-1, with 7 positions matching TRBD1. The V gene's germline CDR1 is SGDLS and CDR2 YYNGEE. V was clipped by 0 bases and J by 10 bases; unmatched bases: 9. CDR3 length equals 14 residues. CDR3 DNA: TGTGCCAGCAGCGTAGGGGCAGGGGGGAAGGGAGCTTTCTTT. It specifies CASSVGAGGKGAFF.

This clone occurred many times. V gene TRBV19 combines with J gene TRBJ1-2; D remains unclear. The germline V and J ends were trimmed by 8 bases and 6 bases, with 22 bases remaining between them. The CDR3 spans 15 residues. Germline lookup yields CDR1 LNHDA and CDR2 SQIVND (reference sequence). CDR3 region: CASGAGVFWSDGYTF. CDR3 coding DNA: TGTGCCAGTGGAGCTGGTGTGTTCTGGTCGGATGGCTACACCTTC.

The chain links TRBV30 to TRBJ2-7; 12 bases map to TRBD2. The CDR3 is made up of 15 amino acids. The junction had 10 bases not matched to a gene; V was cut back by 3 bases and J by 7 bases. From germline, CDR1 is GTSNPN and CDR2 SVGIG (reference sequence). DNA of the CDR3: TGTGCCTGGAGACCCCTAGCGGGAGGGCCGGGGGAGCAGTACTTC. Translation gives CAWRPLAGGPGEQYF.

This chain connects TRBV29-1 to TRBJ1-4, with 7 bases identical to TRBD1. From germline, CDR1 is SQVTM and CDR2 ANQGSEA. V trimming: 7 bases; J trimming: 4 bases; junction bases outside the gene matches: 9. The CDR3 covers 14 residues. CDR3 DNA sequence: TGCAGCGCCCAGACAGGGAACAATAATGAAAAACTGTTTTTT. Translation: CSAQTGNNNEKLFF.

With respect to this clone: Other DNA sequences in this sample translate to the same CDR3. The chain is built from TRBV6-2 or TRBV6-3 and TRBJ2-2; 7 bases are shared with TRBD1. Losses at the gene ends were 2 bases for V and 5 bases for J; bases not matched to a gene: 5. Per germline, CDR1 MNHEY and CDR2 SVGEGT. This CDR3 has 15 residues. The CDR3 is CASSYRQGRTGELFF. CDR3 coding DNA: TGTGCCAGCAGTTACCGACAGGGTAGGACCGGGGAGCTGTTTTTT.

The J gene is TRBJ2-3, the V gene TRBV7-3; 10 bases agree with TRBD2. J was trimmed by 6 bases and V by 2 bases; bases with no gene match: 8. The CDR3 consists of 16 residues. CDR1 and CDR2 from the germline V gene are SGHTA and FQGTGA. Here the CDR3 reads CASSLLAGDGSDTQYF. The CDR3 DNA reads as TGTGCCAGCAGCTTACTAGCGGGAGATGGGTCGGATACGCAGTATTTT.

The rearrangement links TRBV7-6 to TRBJ2-1; 14 bases match TRBD2. The V gene end was trimmed by 5 bases and the J gene end by 10 bases; junction bases not matched to a gene: 7. Germline assignment: CDR1 SGHVS and CDR2 FNYEAQ. The CDR3 sequence is 15 residues long. The CDR3 loop reads CASSLTSGRAGEQFF. DNA for the CDR3: TGTGCCAGCAGCCTGACTAGCGGGAGGGCCGGAGAGCAGTTCTTC.

The V call is TRBV3-1 (or the pseudogene TRBV3-2), the J call TRBJ1-2; no reliable D call. The V and J ends lost 0 bases and 8 bases respectively, with 10 bases between them. Germline V gives CDR1 LGHDT, CDR2 YNNKEL (reference sequence). The CDR3 is 13 amino acids. This CDR3 is CASSQEEEEGYTF. CDR3 nucleotide sequence: TGTGCCAGCAGCCAAGAAGAAGAGGAGGGCTACACCTTC.

The V and J genes are TRBV7-2 and TRBJ1-5; D call uncertain. The germline CDR1 and CDR2 sequences are SGHTA and FQGNSA. CDR3 length: 13 residues. The V end was cut by 5 bases, the J end by 7 bases, with 12 bases between. CDR3 in amino acids: CASSPSLEQPQHF. CDR3 nucleotide sequence: TGTGCCAGCAGCCCCAGTCTAGAACAGCCCCAGCATTTT.

This clone turned up a few times. This chain connects TRBV30 to TRBJ1-5, with D maybe TRBD1 (5 bases). This CDR3 has 13 residues. Germline CDR1 reads GTSNPN; CDR2 reads SVGIG (reference sequence). Between the trimmed V and J ends, which lost 0 bases and 9 bases, there was a span of 12 bases. CDR3: CAWSVMQGGPQHF. The CDR3 DNA follows: TGTGCCTGGAGTGTAATGCAGGGAGGGCCCCAGCATTTT.

The chain couples TRBV29-1 to TRBJ2-7, with 8 bases that match TRBD2. Trimming cost V 1 base and J 5 bases; bases outside gene matches: 7. This CDR3 has 14 amino acids. Germline CDR1 SQVTM, CDR2 ANQGSEA. Here the CDR3 DNA reads TGCAGCGTTGAAGGGGCGGCGGGAGGAAACGAGCAGTACTTC. It yields the protein CSVEGAAGGNEQYF.

The chain has TRBV6-2 or TRBV6-3 and TRBJ2-7; D possibly uses TRBD1 or TRBD2 (5 bases each). Germline V lookup: CDR1 MNHEY, CDR2 SVGEGT. The CDR3 totals 15 residues. V lost 6 bases, J lost 1 base, and 16 bases lay in between. The CDR3 spells CASSGPGTTSYEQYF. DNA of the CDR3: TGTGCCAGCAGCGGGCCCGGGACCACGTCCTACGAGCAGTACTTC.

V and J are TRBV5-6 and TRBJ1-1; D not resolved. V was trimmed by 3 bases and J by 6 bases, leaving 18 bases between them. The CDR3 has 15 residues. The germline CDR1 and CDR2 sequences are SGHDT and YYEEEE. CDR3 region: CASSSLRRPNAEAFF. The CDR3 DNA reads as TGTGCCAGCAGCTCCCTCCGGCGGCCCAACGCTGAAGCTTTCTTT. Together with reference TRBV5-6 and TRBJ1-1, the CDR3 gives the full variable domain: DAGVTQSPTHLIKTRGQQVTLRCSPKSGHDTVSWYQQALGQGPQFIFQYYEEEERQRGNFPDRFSGHQFPNYSSELNVNALLLGDSALYLCASSSLRRPNAEAFFGQGTRLTVV.

The rearrangement links TRBV28 to TRBJ2-1, with a weak D call TRBD2 (5 bases). Deletions cut 9 bases from V and 9 bases from J, with 15 bases between. Germline V gene data show CDR1 as MDHEN and CDR2 as SYDVKM. The CDR3 has 12 residues. CDR3 in DNA: TGTGCCAGTCTTCCGGGATGGGGTGAGCAGTTCTTC. Translated, it gives CASLPGWGEQFF.

The chain combines TRBV5-1 with TRBJ1-4; D is ambiguous. This CDR3 has 14 amino acids. The V end lost 0 bases, the J end lost 3 bases, and 6 bases lay between the germline ends. Germline V gene data show CDR1 as SGHRS and CDR2 as YFSETQ. The CDR3 region is CASSLAAANEKLFF. The CDR3 DNA reads TGCGCCAGCAGCTTGGCGGCAGCTAATGAAAAACTGTTTTTT. The full variable domain, with the rest looked up from reference TRBV5-1 and TRBJ1-4, is KAGVTQTPRYLIKTRGQQVTLSCSPISGHRSVSWYQQTPGQGLQFLFEYFSETQRNKGNFPGRFSGRQFSNSRSEMNVSTLELGDSALYLCASSLAAANEKLFFGSGTQLSVL.

The V and J genes are TRBV7-2 and TRBJ2-2; D ambiguous. The germline V gene encodes CDR1 SGHTA and CDR2 FQGNSA. V lost 3 bases and J lost 3, with 14 bases in between. This CDR3 contains 16 residues. The CDR3 coding sequence is TGTGCCAGCAGCTTTTTTGCGACAAGCGACACCGGGGAGCTGTTTTTT. Translation gives CASSFFATSDTGELFF. Based on the CDR3 plus reference TRBV7-2 and TRBJ2-2, the full variable domain is GAGVSQSPSNKVTEKGKDVELRCDPISGHTALYWYRQSLGQGLEFLIYFQGNSAPDKSGLPSDRFSAERTGGSVSTLTIQRTQQEDSAVYLCASSFFATSDTGELFFGEGSRLTVL.